Listed here are 12 T cell receptor beta chains from one sample, sequenced in a study of glioma-infiltrating T cells. Using RNA template, CDR3s of TCR alpha and beta were amplified with iRepertoire arm-PCR. TCRdb re-called the multiplex PCR reads with MiXCR, one entry per CDR3 protein. The sample has about 140,000 distinct CDR3 sequences, approximately 39% seen once; the top ten hold around a fifth. The sequenced material came from glioma tissue, nonneoplastic brain tissue, or PBMCs (not recorded which). These receptors were obtained from a human donor with low-grade glioma or glioblastoma, undergoing nonglioma brain surgery, or in good health (not recorded which).

The chain is built from TRBV27 and TRBJ2-1; TRBD1 might be the D (6 bases). Germline lookup yields CDR1 MNHEY and CDR2 SMNVEV (reference sequence). The ends were cut back, 3 bases at V and 6 bases at J, with 18 bases in the middle. This CDR3 is 16 amino acids long. Here the CDR3 DNA reads TGTGCCAGCAGTTTCCCCCCAGGGGAAGTAGGCAATGAGCAGTTCTTC. This translates into CASSFPPGEVGNEQFF.

This clonotype was found many times. The V call is TRBV6-1, the J call TRBJ1-1; TRBD1 might be the D (5 bases). From germline, CDR1 is MNHNS and CDR2 SASEGT. The V end lost 11 bases, the J end lost 9 bases, and 19 bases lay between the germline ends. The CDR3 runs to 12 residues. CDR3 in DNA: TGTGCCGCCGCGACGGGGGAAAGTAAAGCTTTCTTT. Its protein is CAAATGESKAFF.

Concerning this clonotype: Sequence at one end of the junction differs from germline and may be a read error. The genes are TRBV28 and TRBJ1-5; D call uncertain. The CDR3 is 14 residues long. The germline V gene has CDR1 MDHEN and CDR2 SYDVKM. CDR3 sequence: CATSALYSNKPQHF. CDR3 bases: TGTGCCACGAGCGCCCTTTATAGCAATAAGCCCCAGCATTTT.

This clonotype appeared a few times. V gene TRBV2 combines with J gene TRBJ1-1; 7 nucleotides match TRBD1. In germline, CDR1 is SNHLY, CDR2 FYNNEI. The CDR3 is 12 residues long. The junction had 3 bases not matched to a gene; V was cut back by 7 bases and J by 4 bases. CDR3 sequence (DNA): TGTGCCAGCATTTCAGGGGGCACTGAAGCTTTCTTT. It translates to CASISGGTEAFF.

This clonotype has a handful of counts. The rearrangement joins TRBV7-2 to TRBJ2-7, with unresolved D. Per the germline V gene, CDR1 is SGHTA and CDR2 is FQGNSA. The CDR3 is made up of 13 amino acids. Trimming removed 5 bases from V and 2 bases from J, with 10 bases in between. The CDR3 nucleotides are TGTGCCAGCAGCCTGGGAAGCACCTACGAGCAGTACTTC. Translated: CASSLGSTYEQYF.

The CDR3 bases are TGTGCCAGCAGTTTTTCCGACAGGGAGGGTGGCTACACCTTC. Its protein product is CASSFSDREGGYTF. The V and J genes are TRBV6-1 and TRBJ1-2, with 7 bases aligning to TRBD1. The CDR3 covers 14 residues. The V gene's germline CDR1 is MNHNS and CDR2 SASEGT. The ends lost 5 bases at V and 7 bases at J; junction bases unmatched: 10.

This chain connects TRBV4-3 to TRBJ2-5; 10 bases are a match to TRBD2. The CDR3 has 16 residues. With V trimmed by 0 bases and J by 2 bases, 3 bases remained unmatched. The V gene's germline CDR1 is LGHNA and CDR2 YSLEER. The CDR3 DNA is TGCGCCAGCAGCCAAGACATGACTAGCGGGCAAGAGACCCAGTACTTC. Residues: CASSQDMTSGQETQYF.

The J gene is TRBJ1-4, the V gene TRBV2; D remains ambiguous. V lost 2 bases and J lost 3, with 10 bases in between. The CDR3 has 15 residues. Germline CDR1 reads SNHLY; CDR2 reads FYNNEI. CDR3 DNA: TGTGCCAGCAGTGAATCGGGTGTCCCTAATGAAAAACTGTTTTTT. This codes for CASSESGVPNEKLFF.

The chain recombines TRBV20-1 with TRBJ2-5; D possibly corresponds to TRBD2 (5 bases). Germline loops: CDR1 DFQATT, CDR2 SNEGSKA (reference sequence). CDR3 length equals 15 residues. V lost 3 bases and J lost 5, with 19 bases in between. The CDR3 coding sequence is TGCAGTGCTAGTCCGCTTAGGGAGCGAGGGGAGACCCAGTACTTC. Amino acids: CSASPLRERGETQYF.

This clonotype was picked up a small number of times. CDR3 bases: TGCAGTGCCCTCCGAGGGGACTCCACAGATACGCAGTATTTT. It is translated as CSALRGDSTDTQYF. This chain connects TRBV20-1 to TRBJ2-3; possible D gene TRBD2, 6 bases. Germline loops: CDR1 DFQATT, CDR2 SNEGSKA (reference sequence). Trimming pared 6 bases from V and 2 bases from J, leaving 15 bases between. This CDR3 has 14 amino acids.

The V gene is TRBV24-1, the J gene TRBJ2-1; no clear D. Germline CDR1 reads KGHDR; CDR2 reads SFDVKD. The CDR3 has 18 residues. Between the trimmed V and J ends, which lost 2 bases and 0 bases, there was a span of 16 bases. CDR3 sequence reads: CATSDSPIDKSSYNEQFF. The CDR3 DNA reads TGTGCCACCAGTGATTCACCTATAGACAAGAGCTCCTACAATGAGCAGTTCTTC.

The chain is built from TRBV11-1 and TRBJ2-1; the D gene is possibly TRBD1 (6 bases). The germline CDR1 and CDR2 sequences are SGHAT and FQDESV (reference sequence). CDR3 length equals 14 residues. V was cut by 3 bases and J by 8 bases, with 14 bases left in between. In DNA form, the CDR3 reads TGTGCCAGCAGCTTTGGGACAAGGTCCCATGAGCAGTTCTTC. Translating gives CASSFGTRSHEQFF.